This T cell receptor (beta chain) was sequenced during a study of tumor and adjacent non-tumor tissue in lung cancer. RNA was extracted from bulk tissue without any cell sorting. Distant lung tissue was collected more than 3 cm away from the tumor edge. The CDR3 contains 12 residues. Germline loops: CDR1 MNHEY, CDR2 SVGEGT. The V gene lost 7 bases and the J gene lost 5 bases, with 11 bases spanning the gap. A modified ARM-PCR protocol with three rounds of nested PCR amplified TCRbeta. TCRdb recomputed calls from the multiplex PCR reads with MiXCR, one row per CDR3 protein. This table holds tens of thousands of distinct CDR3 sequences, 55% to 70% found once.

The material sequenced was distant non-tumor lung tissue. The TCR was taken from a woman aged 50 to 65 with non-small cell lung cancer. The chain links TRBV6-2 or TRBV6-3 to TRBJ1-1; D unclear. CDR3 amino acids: CASTTWKTEAFF. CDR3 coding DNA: TGTGCCAGCACTACGTGGAAGACTGAAGCTTTCTTT.